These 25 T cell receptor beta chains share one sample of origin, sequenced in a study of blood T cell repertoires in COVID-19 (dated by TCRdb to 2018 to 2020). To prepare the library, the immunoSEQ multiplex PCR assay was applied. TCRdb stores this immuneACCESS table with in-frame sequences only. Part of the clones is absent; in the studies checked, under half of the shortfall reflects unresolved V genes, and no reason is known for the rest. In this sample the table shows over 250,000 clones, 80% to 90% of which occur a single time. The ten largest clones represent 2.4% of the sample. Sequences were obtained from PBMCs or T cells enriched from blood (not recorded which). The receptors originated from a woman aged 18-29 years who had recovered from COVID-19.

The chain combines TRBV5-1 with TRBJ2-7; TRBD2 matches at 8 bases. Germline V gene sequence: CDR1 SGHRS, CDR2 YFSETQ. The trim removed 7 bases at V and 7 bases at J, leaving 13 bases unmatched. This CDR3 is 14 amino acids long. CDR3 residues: CASRTGGVAREQYF. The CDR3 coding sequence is TGCGCCAGCCGAACCGGGGGGGTAGCTCGGGAGCAGTACTTC.

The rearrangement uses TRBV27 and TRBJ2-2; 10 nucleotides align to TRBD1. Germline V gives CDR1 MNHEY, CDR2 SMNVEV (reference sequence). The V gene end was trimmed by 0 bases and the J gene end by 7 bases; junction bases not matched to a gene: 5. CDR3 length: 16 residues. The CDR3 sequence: CASSLSGTGELGELFF. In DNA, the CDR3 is TGTGCCAGCAGTTTATCCGGGACAGGGGAGCTCGGGGAGCTGTTTTTT.

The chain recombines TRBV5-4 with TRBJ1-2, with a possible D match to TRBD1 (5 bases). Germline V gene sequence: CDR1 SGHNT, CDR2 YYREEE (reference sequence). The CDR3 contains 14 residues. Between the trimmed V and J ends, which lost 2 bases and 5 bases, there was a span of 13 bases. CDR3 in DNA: TGTGCCAGCAGCTTATGGGGGGTAGGGTATGGCTACACCTTC. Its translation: CASSLWGVGYGYTF.

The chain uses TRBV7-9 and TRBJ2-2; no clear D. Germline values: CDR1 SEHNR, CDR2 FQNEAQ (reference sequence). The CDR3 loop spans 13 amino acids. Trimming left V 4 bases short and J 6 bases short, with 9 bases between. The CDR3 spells CASSSTRSGELFF. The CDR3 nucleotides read TGTGCCAGCAGCTCCACTCGTTCCGGGGAGCTGTTTTTT. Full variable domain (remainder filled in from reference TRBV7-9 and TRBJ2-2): DTGVSQNPRHKITKRGQNVTFRCDPISEHNRLYWYRQTLGQGPEFLTYFQNEAQLEKSRLLSDRFSAERPKGSFSTLEIQRTEQGDSAMYLCASSSTRSGELFFGEGSRLTVL.

CDR3 in amino acids: CSFLDPWEQFF. CDR3 nucleotides: TGCAGCTTTCTAGACCCCTGGGAGCAGTTCTTC. The chain has TRBV29-1 and TRBJ2-1; D gene ambiguous. The V end was cut by 8 bases, the J end by 10 bases, with 15 bases between. The CDR3 is 11 amino acids. CDR1 is SQVTM, CDR2 ANQGSEA, per germline.

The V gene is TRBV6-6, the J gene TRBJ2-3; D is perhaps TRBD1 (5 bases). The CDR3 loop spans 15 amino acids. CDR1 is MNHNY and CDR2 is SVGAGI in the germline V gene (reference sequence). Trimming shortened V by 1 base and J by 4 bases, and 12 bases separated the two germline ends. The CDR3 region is CASSYWGRVADTQYF. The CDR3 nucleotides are TGTGCCAGCAGTTACTGGGGCAGAGTAGCAGATACGCAGTATTTT.

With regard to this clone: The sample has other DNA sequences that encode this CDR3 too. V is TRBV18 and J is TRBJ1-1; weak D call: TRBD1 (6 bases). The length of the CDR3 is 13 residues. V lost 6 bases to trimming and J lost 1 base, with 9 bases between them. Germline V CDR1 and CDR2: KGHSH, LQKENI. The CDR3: CASSTDRNTEAFF. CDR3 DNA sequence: TGTGCCAGCTCCACGGACAGGAACACTGAAGCTTTCTTT.

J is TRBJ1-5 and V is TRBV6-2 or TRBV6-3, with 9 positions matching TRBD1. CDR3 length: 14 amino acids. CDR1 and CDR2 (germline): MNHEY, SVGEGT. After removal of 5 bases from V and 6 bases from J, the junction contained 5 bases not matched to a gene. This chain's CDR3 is CASSGTGRFQPQHF. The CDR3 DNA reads TGTGCCAGCAGTGGGACAGGGAGGTTTCAGCCCCAGCATTTT.

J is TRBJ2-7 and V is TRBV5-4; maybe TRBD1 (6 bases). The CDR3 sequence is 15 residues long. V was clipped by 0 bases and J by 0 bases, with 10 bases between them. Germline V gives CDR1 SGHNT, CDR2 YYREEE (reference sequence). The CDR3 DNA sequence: TGTGCCAGCAGCTTGGGACAGGCGAGCTCCTACGAGCAGTACTTC. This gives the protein CASSLGQASSYEQYF.

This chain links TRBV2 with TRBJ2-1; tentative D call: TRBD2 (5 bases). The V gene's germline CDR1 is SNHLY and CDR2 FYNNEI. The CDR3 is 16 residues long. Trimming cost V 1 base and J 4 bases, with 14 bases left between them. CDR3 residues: CASSEVRLAVYNEQFF. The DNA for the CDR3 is TGTGCCAGCAGTGAAGTACGGCTAGCCGTTTACAATGAGCAGTTCTTC.

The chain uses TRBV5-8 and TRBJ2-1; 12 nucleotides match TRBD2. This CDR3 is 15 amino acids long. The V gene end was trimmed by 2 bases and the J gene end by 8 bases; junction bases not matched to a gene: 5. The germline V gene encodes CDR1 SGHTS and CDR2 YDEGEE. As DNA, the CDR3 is TGTGCCAGCAGCTTAGGACTAGCGGGGAGGTATGAGCAGTTCTTC. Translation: CASSLGLAGRYEQFF. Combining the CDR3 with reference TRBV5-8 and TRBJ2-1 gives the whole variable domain EAGVTQSPTHLIKTRGQQATLRCSPISGHTSVYWYQQALGLGLQFLLWYDEGEERNRGNFPPRFSGRQFPNYSSELNVNALELEDSALYLCASSLGLAGRYEQFFGPGTRLTVL.

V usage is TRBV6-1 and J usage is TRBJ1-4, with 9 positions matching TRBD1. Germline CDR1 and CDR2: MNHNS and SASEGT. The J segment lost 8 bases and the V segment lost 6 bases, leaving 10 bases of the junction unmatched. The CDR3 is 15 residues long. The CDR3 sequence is CASRETGGSGEKLFF. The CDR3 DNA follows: TGTGCCAGCAGGGAAACAGGGGGCTCTGGGGAAAAACTGTTTTTT.

The CDR3 nucleotides read TGTGCCACCAGTGATACGAGAGGGTCAGATACGCAGTATTTT. Its translation: CATSDTRGSDTQYF. J is TRBJ2-3 and V is TRBV24-1, with D tentatively TRBD2 (5 bases). The CDR3 covers 14 residues. Trimming stripped 3 bases from V and 4 bases from J, with 10 bases between. Germline lookup yields CDR1 KGHDR and CDR2 SFDVKD.

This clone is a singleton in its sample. In DNA, the CDR3 is TGTGCCAGCAGCTCCGTAGCGGGGCTCGAGCAGTACTTC. Protein product: CASSSVAGLEQYF. V and J are TRBV11-3 and TRBJ2-7, with 8 bases lining up with TRBD2. The V gene end was trimmed by 4 bases and the J gene end by 6 bases; junction bases not matched to a gene: 5. CDR3 length equals 13 residues. Germline assignment: CDR1 SGHNT and CDR2 YENEEA.

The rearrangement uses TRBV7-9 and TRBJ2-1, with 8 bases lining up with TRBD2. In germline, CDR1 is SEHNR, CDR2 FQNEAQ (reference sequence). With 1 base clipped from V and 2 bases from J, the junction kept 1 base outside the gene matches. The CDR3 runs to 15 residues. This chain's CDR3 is CASSLELAAYNEQFF. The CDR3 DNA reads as TGTGCCAGCAGCTTAGAACTAGCGGCCTACAATGAGCAGTTCTTC.

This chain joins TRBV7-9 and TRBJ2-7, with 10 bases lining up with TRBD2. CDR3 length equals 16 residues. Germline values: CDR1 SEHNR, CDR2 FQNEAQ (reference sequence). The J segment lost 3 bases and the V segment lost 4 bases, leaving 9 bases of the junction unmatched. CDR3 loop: CASSSRTSGDHYEQYF. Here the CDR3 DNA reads TGTGCCAGCAGCTCCCGAACTAGCGGGGACCACTACGAGCAGTACTTC.

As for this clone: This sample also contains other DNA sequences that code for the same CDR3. The CDR3 protein is CAISESTGLNTEAFF. CDR3 nucleotide sequence: TGTGCCATCAGTGAGTCGACAGGGCTGAACACTGAAGCTTTCTTT. This chain links TRBV10-3 with TRBJ1-1; TRBD1 aligns across 7 bases. The V segment lost 0 bases and the J segment 0 bases; nucleotides outside the gene matches: 1. The CDR3 sequence is 15 residues long. The germline CDR1 and CDR2 sequences are ENHRY and SYGVKD.

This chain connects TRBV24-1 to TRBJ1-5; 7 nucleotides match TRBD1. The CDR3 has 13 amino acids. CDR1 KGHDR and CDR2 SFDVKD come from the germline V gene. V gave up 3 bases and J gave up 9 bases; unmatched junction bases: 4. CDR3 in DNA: TGTGCCACCAGTGATAAAACAGGGGCGCCCCAGCATTTT. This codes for CATSDKTGAPQHF.

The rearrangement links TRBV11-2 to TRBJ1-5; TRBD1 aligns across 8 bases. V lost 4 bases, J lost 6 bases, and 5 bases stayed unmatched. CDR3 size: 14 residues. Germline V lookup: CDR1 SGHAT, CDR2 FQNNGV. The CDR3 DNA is TGTGCCAGCAGCTCCCAGGGGGCGAGTCAGCCCCAGCATTTT. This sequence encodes CASSSQGASQPQHF. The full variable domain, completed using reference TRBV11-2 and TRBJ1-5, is EAGVAQSPRYKIIEKRQSVAFWCNPISGHATLYWYQQILGQGPKLLIQFQNNGVVDDSQLPKDRFSAERLKGVDSTLKIQPAKLEDSAVYLCASSSQGASQPQHFGDGTRLSIL.

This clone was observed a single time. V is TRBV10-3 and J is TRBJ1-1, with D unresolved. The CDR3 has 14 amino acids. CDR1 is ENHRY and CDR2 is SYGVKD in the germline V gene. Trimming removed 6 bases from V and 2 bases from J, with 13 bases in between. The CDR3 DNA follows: TGTGCCATCAGACCCCCAGGCAGAAACACTGAAGCTTTCTTT. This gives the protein CAIRPPGRNTEAFF.

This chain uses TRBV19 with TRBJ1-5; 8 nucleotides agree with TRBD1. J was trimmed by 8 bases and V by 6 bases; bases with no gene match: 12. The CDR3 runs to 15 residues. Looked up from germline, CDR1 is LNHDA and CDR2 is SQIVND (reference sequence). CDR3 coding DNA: TGTGCCAGTAGAAACCGGGACAGGTTCTTGGAGCCCCAGCATTTT. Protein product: CASRNRDRFLEPQHF.

The CDR3 sequence: CASSSAGQPNEKLFF. CDR3 nucleotides: TGCGCCAGCAGCTCAGCCGGACAGCCGAATGAAAAACTGTTTTTT. The V call is TRBV5-1, the J call TRBJ1-4; maybe TRBD1 (6 bases). V was pared by 3 bases and J by 5 bases, with 14 bases between. Germline lookup yields CDR1 SGHRS and CDR2 YFSETQ. The CDR3 spans 15 residues.

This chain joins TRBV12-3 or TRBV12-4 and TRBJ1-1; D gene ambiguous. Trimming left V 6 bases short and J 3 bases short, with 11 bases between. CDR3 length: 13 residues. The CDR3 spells CASSHLPDTEAFF. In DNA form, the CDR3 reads TGTGCCAGCAGCCACCTTCCAGACACTGAAGCTTTCTTT.

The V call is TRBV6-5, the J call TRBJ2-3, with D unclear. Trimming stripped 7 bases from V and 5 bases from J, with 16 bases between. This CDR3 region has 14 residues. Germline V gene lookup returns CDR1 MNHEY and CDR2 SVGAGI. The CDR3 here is CASTSAGAKDTQYF. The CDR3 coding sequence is TGTGCCAGCACTTCTGCTGGTGCTAAAGATACGCAGTATTTT.

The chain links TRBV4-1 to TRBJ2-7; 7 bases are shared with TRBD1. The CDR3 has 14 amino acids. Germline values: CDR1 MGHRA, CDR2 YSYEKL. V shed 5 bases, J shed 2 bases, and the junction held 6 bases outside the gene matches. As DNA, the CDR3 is TGCGCCAGCAGCTTGAACAGGGGCCCCTACGAGCAGTACTTC. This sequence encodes CASSLNRGPYEQYF.